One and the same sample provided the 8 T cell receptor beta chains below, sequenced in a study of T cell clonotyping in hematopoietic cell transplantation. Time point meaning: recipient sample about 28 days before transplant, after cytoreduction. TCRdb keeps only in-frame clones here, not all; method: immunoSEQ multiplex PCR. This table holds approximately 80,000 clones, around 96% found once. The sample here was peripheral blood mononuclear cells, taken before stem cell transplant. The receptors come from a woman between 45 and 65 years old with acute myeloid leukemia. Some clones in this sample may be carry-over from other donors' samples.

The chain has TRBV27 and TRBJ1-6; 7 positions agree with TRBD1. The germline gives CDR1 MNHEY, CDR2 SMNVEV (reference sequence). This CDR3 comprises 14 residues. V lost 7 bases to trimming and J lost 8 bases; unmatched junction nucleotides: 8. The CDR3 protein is CASTTRDRDSPLHF. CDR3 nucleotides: TGTGCCAGCACCACCCGGGACAGAGATTCACCCCTCCACTTT.

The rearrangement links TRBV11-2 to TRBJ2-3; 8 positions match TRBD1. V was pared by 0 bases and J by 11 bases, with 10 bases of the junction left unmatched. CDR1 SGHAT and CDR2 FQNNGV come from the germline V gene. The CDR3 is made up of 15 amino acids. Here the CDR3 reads CASSLEVVSGGLQYF. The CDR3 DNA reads TGTGCCAGCAGCTTAGAGGTGGTTTCAGGGGGCTTGCAGTATTTT.

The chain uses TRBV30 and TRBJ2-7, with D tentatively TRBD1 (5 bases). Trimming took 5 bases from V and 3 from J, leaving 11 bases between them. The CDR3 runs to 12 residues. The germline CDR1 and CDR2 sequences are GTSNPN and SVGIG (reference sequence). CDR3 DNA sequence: TGTGCCTGGGGGCGACAGCGCTACGAGCAGTACTTC. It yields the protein CAWGRQRYEQYF.

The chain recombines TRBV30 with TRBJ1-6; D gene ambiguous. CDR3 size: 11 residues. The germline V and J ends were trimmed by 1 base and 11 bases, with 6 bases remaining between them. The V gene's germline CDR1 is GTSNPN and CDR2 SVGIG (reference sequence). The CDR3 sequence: CAWSDRTPLHF. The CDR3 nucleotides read TGTGCCTGGAGTGACCGTACACCCCTCCACTTT.

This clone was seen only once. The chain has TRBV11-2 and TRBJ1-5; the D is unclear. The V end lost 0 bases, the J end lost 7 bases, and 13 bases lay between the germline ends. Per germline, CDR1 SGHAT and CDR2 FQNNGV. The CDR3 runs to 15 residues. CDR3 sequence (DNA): TGTGCCAGCAGCTTAGATTCTTCAGGTAGACAGCCCCAGCATTTT. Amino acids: CASSLDSSGRQPQHF.

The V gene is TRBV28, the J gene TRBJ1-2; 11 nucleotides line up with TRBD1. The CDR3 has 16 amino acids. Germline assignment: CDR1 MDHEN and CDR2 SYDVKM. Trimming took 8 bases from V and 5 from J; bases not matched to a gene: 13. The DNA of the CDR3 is TGTGCCAGCGCCCCCCAGGAGGGGACAGGGGGTTATGGCTACACCTTC. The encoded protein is CASAPQEGTGGYGYTF.

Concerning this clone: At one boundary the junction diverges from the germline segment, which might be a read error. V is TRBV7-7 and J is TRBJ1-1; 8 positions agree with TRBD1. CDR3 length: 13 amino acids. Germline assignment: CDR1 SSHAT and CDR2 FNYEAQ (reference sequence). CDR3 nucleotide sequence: TGTGCTAGCAGCATCGGACAGGGCACTGAAGCTTTCTTT. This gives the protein CASSIGQGTEAFF.

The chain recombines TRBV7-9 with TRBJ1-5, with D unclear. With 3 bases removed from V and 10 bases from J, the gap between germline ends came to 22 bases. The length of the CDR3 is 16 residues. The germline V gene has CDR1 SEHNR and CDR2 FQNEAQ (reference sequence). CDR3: CASSFFVGTYISPQHF. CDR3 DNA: TGTGCCAGCAGCTTTTTTGTGGGTACCTACATCAGCCCCCAGCATTTT.